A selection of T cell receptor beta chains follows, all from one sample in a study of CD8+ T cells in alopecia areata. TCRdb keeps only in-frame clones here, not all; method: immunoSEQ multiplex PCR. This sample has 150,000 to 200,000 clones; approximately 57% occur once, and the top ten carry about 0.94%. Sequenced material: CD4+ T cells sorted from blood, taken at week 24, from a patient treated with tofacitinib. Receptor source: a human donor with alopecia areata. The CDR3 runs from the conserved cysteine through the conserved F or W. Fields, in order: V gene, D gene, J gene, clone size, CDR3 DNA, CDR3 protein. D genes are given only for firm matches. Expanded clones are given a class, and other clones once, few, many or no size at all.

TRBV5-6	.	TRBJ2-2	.	TGTGCCAGCAGCGAAGGGACCACCGGGGAGCTGTTTTTT	CASSEGTTGELFF
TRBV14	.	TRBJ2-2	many	TGTGCCAGCCGACCGGGATCATGGGCCGGGGAGCTGTTTTTT	CASRPGSWAGELFF
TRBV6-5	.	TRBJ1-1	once	TGTGCCAGCTTCGGGGTATCGGGCACTGAAGCTTTCTTT	CASFGVSGTEAFF
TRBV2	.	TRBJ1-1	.	TGTGCCAGCAGTGTCTGGACAGCTAACACTGAAGCTTTCTTT	CASSVWTANTEAFF
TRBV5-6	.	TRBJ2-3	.	TGTGCCAGCAGCTTCAAGGGGAGCACAGATACGCAGTATTTT	CASSFKGSTDTQYF
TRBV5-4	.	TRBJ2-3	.	TGTGCCAGCAGCTTGCAGGGGACGGAGGATACGCAGTATTTT	CASSLQGTEDTQYF
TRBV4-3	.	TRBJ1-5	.	TGCGCCAGCAGCCAGGGAGTTCGTCAGCCCCAGCATTTT	CASSQGVRQPQHF
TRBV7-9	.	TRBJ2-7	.	TGTGCCAGCAGCTTAGACTACAGCTCCTACGAGCAGTACTTC	CASSLDYSSYEQYF
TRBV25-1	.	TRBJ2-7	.	TGTGCCAGCAGTGACCTTTCCTACGAGCAGTACTTC	CASSDLSYEQYF
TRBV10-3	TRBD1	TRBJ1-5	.	TGTGCCATCAGTGACCCGGACAGGGGAAGCAATCAGCCCCAGCATTTT	CAISDPDRGSNQPQHF
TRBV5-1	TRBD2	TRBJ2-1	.	TGCGCCAGCAGCTTGGATTGGCGGGGGGGCCGGGAGAGGTTCTTC	CASSLDWRGGRERFF
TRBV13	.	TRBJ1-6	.	TGTGCCAGTCAGCAGAGCTCCTATAATTCACCCCTCCACTTT	CASQQSSYNSPLHF
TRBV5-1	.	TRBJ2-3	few	TGCGCCAGCAGCTTGGAGGGTTACAGCACAGATACGCAGTATTTT	CASSLEGYSTDTQYF
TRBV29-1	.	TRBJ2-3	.	TGCAGCGTTGGGACGAGCACAGATACGCAGTATTTT	CSVGTSTDTQYF
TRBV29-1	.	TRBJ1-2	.	TGCAGCGTTGATAGGGAGGGGCCGATGGAGTATGGCTACACCTTC	CSVDREGPMEYGYTF
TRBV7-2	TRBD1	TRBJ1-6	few	TGTGCCTCAGGGGGCCGATCCTATAATTCACCCCTCCACTTT	CASGGRSYNSPLHF
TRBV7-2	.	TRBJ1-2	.	TGTGCCAGCAGCCTTTCGAAGGGGCAAAGATATGGCTACACCTTC	CASSLSKGQRYGYTF
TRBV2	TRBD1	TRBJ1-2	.	TGTGCCAGCAGAGAGACAGGGGGTTCCTCTGGCTACACCTTC	CASRETGGSSGYTF
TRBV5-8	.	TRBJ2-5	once	TGTGCCAGCAGCGCCCGAGAGACCCAGTACTTC	CASSARETQYF
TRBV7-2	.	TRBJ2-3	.	TGTGCCAGCAGCTTAGCGCCGGGCCCCACAGATACGCAGTATTTT	CASSLAPGPTDTQYF
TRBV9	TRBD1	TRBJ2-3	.	TGTGCCAGCAGCGCGACAGGGGGCGGTCCAGATACGCAGTATTTT	CASSATGGGPDTQYF
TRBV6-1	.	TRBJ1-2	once	TGTGCCAGCAGAACTCGAAACTATGGCTACACCTTC	CASRTRNYGYTF
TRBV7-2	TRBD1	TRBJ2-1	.	TGTGCCAGCAGCTTTGACAGGGAACATGAGCAGTTCTTC	CASSFDREHEQFF
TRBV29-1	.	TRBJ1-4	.	TGCAGCGTTGAAAGCGGAGGATTTAATGAAAAACTGTTTTTT	CSVESGGFNEKLFF
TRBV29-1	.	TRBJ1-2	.	TGCAGCGTTGAACAGGGTAGTGGCTATGGCTACACCTTC	CSVEQGSGYGYTF
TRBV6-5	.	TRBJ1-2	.	TGTGCCAGCAGTAACTCACCAGAGTATGGCTACACCTTC	CASSNSPEYGYTF
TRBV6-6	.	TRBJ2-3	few	TGTGCCAGCATCCATCGGGGGCCCGGAGATACGCAGTATTTT	CASIHRGPGDTQYF
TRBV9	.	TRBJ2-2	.	TGTGCCAGCAGCGCGACAGGCGGGGAGCTGTTTTTT	CASSATGGELFF
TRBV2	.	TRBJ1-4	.	TGTGCCAGCTCGGGGGGCCTCCAGAATGAAAAACTGTTTTTT	CASSGGLQNEKLFF
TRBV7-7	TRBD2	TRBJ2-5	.	TGTGCCAGCAGCTTACGCCCCGCTAGCGGCCAAGAGACCCAGTACTTC	CASSLRPASGQETQYF
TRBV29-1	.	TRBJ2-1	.	TGCAGCGCTGCCGACCCACTTGGGTCCGATGAGCAGTTCTTC	CSAADPLGSDEQFF
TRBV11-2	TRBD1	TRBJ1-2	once	TGTGCCAGCAAATCTCAGGGGGTCGGCTACACCTTC	CASKSQGVGYTF
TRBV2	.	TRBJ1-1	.	TGTGCCAGCAGTCCGACAGAAAACACTGAAGCTTTCTTT	CASSPTENTEAFF
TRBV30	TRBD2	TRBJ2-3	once	TGTGCCTGGAGCAACATGGGGCGGGAGACAGATACGCAGTATTTT	CAWSNMGRETDTQYF